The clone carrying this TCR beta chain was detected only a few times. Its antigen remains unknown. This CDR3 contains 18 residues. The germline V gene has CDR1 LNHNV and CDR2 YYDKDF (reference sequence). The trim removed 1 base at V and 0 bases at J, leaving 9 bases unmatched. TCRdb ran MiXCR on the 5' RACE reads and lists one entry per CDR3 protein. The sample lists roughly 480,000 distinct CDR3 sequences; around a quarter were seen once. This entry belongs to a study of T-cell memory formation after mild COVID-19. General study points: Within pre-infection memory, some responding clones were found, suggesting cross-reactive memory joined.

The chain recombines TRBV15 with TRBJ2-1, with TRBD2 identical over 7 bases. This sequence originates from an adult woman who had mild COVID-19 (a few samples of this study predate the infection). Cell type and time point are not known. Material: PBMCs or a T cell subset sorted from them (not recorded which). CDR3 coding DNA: TGTGCCACCAGCAGAGGGGCGAAAGCGGGGAGCTCCTACAATGAGCAGTTCTTC. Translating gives CATSRGAKAGSSYNEQFF.